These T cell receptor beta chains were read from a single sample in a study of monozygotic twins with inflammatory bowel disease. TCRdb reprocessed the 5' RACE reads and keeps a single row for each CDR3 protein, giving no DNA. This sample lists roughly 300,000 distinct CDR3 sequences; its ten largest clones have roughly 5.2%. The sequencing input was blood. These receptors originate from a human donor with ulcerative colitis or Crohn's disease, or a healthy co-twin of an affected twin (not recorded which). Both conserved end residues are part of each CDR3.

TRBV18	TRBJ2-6	CASSPQSSSGANVLTF
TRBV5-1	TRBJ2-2	CASSLVRGSNTGELFF
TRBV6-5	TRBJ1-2	CASSYSPGQSNYGYTF
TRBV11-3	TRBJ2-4	CASSSGQGGNIQYF
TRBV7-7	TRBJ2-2	CASSSGSGGLSGELFF
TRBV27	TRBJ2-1	CASSYLAGGPDEQFF
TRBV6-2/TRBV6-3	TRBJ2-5	CATSAQMRETQYF
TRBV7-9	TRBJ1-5	CASSSQQGNQPQHF
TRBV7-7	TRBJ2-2	CASSRGLAVTTGELFF
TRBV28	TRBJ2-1	CASSVLAGRLGEQFF
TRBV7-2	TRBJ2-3	CASSSYGPIETQYF
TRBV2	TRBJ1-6	CASSKGQKNSPLHF
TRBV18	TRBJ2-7	CASSLAGILDEQYF
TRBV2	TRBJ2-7	CASRLQGPLYEQYF
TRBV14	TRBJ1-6	CASSRGGSYPSPLHF
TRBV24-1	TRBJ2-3	CATSDNLGHTDTQYF
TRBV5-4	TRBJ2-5	CASSLAHSTETQYF
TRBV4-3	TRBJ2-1	CASSQDQASGVNEQFF
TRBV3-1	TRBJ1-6	CASSQEHSPLHF
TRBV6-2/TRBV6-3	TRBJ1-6	CASSVRDSNSPLHF
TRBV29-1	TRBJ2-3	CSVEQNTDTQYF
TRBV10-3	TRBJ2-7	CAISPGQASYEQYF
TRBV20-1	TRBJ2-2	CSARGPLAGVGTGELFF
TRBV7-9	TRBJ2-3	CASSLVDSTDTQYF
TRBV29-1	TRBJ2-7	CSAGQSYEQYF
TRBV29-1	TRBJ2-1	CSVRWGSNEQFF
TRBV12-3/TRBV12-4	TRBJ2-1	CASSPFLEQFF
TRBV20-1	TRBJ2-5	CSALKLAGIETQYF
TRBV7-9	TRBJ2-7	CASSLAVGFEQYF
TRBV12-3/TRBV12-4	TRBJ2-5	CASKLGHKTQYF
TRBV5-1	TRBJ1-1	CASSGGEPGTEAFF
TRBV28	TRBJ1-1	CASSSGQRSEAFF